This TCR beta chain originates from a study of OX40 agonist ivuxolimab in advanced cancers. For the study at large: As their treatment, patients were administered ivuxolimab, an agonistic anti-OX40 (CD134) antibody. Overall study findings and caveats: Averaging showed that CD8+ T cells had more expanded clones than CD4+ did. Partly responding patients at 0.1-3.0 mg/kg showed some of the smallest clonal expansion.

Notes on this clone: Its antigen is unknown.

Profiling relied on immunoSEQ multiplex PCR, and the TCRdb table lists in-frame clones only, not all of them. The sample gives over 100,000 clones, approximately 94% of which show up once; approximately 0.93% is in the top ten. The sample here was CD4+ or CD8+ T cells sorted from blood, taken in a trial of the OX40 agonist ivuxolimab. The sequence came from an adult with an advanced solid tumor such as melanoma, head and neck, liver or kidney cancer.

The CDR3 spells CASSRLPYEQYF. The CDR3, as DNA: TGTGCCAGCAGCCGCCTTCCTTACGAGCAGTACTTC. The chain couples TRBV7-2 to TRBJ2-7; the D is unclear. V was cut by 5 bases and J by 4 bases, with 9 bases left in between. This CDR3 spans 12 amino acids. Per the germline V gene, CDR1 is SGHTA and CDR2 is FQGNSA.